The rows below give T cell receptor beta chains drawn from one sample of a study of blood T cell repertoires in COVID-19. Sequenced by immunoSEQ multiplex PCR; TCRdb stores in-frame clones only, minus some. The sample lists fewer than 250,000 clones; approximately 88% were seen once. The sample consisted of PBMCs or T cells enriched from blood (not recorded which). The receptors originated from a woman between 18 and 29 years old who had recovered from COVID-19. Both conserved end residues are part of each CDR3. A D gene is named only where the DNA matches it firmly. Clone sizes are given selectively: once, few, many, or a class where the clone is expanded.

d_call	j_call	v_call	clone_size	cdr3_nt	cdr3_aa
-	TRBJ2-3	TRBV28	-	TGTGCCAGCATCCCCAACCCCGGGAGAGATACGCAGTATTTT	CASIPNPGRDTQYF
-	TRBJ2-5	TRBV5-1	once	TGCGCCAGCAGCCCTACTTACCGGGAGACCCAGTACTTC	CASSPTYRETQYF
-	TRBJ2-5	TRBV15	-	TGTGCCACCAGCAGAGAGGTGTTGGGGGCTGAAGAGACCCAGTACTTC	CATSREVLGAEETQYF
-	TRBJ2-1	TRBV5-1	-	TGCGCCAGCAGCTTGGAGGCAGGGTGGCGTAACAATGAGCAGTTCTTC	CASSLEAGWRNNEQFF
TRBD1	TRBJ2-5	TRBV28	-	TGTGCCAGCAGACCGGGACAGGAATTCCGAGAGACCCAGTACTTC	CASRPGQEFRETQYF
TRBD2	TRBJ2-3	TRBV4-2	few	TGTGCCAGCAGCCAAGCCCAGGGTAGCGGGACCACAGATACGCAGTATTTT	CASSQAQGSGTTDTQYF
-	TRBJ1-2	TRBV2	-	TGTGCCAGCAGTGAATTCAAGGGGGGCTACACCTTC	CASSEFKGGYTF
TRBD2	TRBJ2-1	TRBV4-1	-	TGCGCCAGCAGCCGCAATAGCGGGGGAATATACGATGAGCAGTTCTTC	CASSRNSGGIYDEQFF
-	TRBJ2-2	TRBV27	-	TGTGCCAGCAGTGTCCAGGAGGCCGGGGAGCTGTTTTTT	CASSVQEAGELFF
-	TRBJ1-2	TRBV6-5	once	TGTGCCAGCAGCCCGAATCAGGGAGGCTATGGCTACACCTTC	CASSPNQGGYGYTF
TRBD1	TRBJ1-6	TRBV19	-	TGTGCCAGTCGCTCCGGGACAGGGTCGGAGGCCCTCCACTTT	CASRSGTGSEALHF
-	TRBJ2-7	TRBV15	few	TGTGCCACCAGCAGTGGGGAAGGGGATTTGATCCACGAGCAGTACTTC	CATSSGEGDLIHEQYF
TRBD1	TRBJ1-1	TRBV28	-	TGTGCCAGCAGTACCCGAAACAGGGGCGCCACTGAAGCTTTCTTT	CASSTRNRGATEAFF
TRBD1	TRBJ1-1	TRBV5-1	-	TGCGCCAGCAGCTTGGCCGAGATAGGGGGCTGGTTCACTGAAGCTTTCTTT	CASSLAEIGGWFTEAFF
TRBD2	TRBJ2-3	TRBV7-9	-	TGTGCCAGCAGCTCCTTTATAGCGGGGGGCAGCACAGATACGCAGTATTTT	CASSSFIAGGSTDTQYF
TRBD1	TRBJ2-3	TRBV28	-	TGTGCCAGCAGCCCAACCGGGACCAGGGGGCATACGCAGTATTTT	CASSPTGTRGHTQYF
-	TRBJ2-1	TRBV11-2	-	TGTGCCAGCAGCACTCAATACAATGAGCAGTTCTTC	CASSTQYNEQFF
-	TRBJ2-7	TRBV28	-	TGTGCCAGCAGTTTACCCTCCCAGAACTCCTACGAGCAGTACTTC	CASSLPSQNSYEQYF
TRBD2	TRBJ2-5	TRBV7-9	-	TGTGCCAGCAGAGTCCCGGGGGGGCTGGAGGAGACCCAGTACTTC	CASRVPGGLEETQYF
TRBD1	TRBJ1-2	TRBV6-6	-	TGTGCCAGCAGTCGATCCTTGGACAGGGAATTCTATGGCTACACCTTC	CASSRSLDREFYGYTF
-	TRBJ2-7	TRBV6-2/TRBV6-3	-	TGTGCCAGCAGTCTCCGGGGCTCCTACGAGCAGTACTTC	CASSLRGSYEQYF
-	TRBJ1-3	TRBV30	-	TGTGCCGGAGCACAAACTGGAAACACCATATATTTT	CAGAQTGNTIYF
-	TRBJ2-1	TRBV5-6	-	TGTGCCAGCAGCTTGGTACCAGGGGTCTCCAATGAGCAGTTCTTC	CASSLVPGVSNEQFF
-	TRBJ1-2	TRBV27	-	TGTGCCAGCAGTAGAAGGGGGGGCAGCGATGGCTACACCTTC	CASSRRGGSDGYTF
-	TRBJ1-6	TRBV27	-	TGTGCCAGCAGTCCCCTCGCAGTTTCACCCCTCCACTTT	CASSPLAVSPLHF
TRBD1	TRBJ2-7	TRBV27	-	TGTGCCAGCAGCCAGGGACAGACTTACGAGCAGTACTTC	CASSQGQTYEQYF
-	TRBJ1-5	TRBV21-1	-	TGTGCCAGCAGCAAAGCCCAAATCAAAGGGACAGATAACTTCAATCAGCCCCAGCATTTT	CASSKAQIKGTDNFNQPQHF
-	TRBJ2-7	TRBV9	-	TGTGCCAGCAGCCTCCCCGTCGGCTACGAGCAGTACTTC	CASSLPVGYEQYF
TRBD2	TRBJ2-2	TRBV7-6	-	TGTGCCAGCAGCGCTAGCGGGGGGGCCACCGGGGAGCTGTTTTTT	CASSASGGATGELFF
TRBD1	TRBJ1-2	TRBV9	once	TGTGCCAGCAGTTTAGGGGGCGGCCACTATGGCTACACCTTC	CASSLGGGHYGYTF
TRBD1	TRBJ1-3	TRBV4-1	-	TGCGCCAGCAGCCAAGGACAGGGGGGCTCTGGAAACACCATATATTTT	CASSQGQGGSGNTIYF
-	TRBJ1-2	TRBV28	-	TGTGCCATAGGGGGGGGCAACTATGGCTACACCTTC	CAIGGGNYGYTF
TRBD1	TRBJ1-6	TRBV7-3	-	TGTGCCAGCAGCACAGGGACAGGGGCTTCACCCCTCCACTTT	CASSTGTGASPLHF
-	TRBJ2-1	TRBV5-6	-	TGTGCCAGCAGCCGGGGCTCCTACAATGAGCAGTTCTTC	CASSRGSYNEQFF
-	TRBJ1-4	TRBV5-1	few	TGCGCCAGCAGCCTTTTGACGGGGGGTAATGAAAAACTGTTTTTT	CASSLLTGGNEKLFF
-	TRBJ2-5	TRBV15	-	TGTGCCACCAGCAGTCGGGGGGCTTTAGAGACCCAGTACTTC	CATSSRGALETQYF
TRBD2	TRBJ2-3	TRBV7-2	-	TGTGCCAGCAGCTTAGTGGGCGGGGGGGCCTCAGATACGCAGTATTTT	CASSLVGGGASDTQYF
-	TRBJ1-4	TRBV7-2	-	TGTGCCAGCAGCTTGGGTCTACAATCCGGACTGGAAAATGAAAAACTGTTTTTT	CASSLGLQSGLENEKLFF
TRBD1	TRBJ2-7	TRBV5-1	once	TGCGCCAGCAGCTTACGGGGACAGTCCTACGAGCAGTACTTC	CASSLRGQSYEQYF
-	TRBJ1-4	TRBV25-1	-	TGTGCCAGCAGTGCCCCCCTACATGAGAGGCTGTTTTTT	CASSAPLHERLFF
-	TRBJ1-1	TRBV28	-	TGTGCCAGCAGTTTGACAGTTGAAGCTTTCTTT	CASSLTVEAFF
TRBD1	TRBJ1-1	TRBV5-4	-	TGTGCCAGCAGCTTGGCTCTCCTGACAGGGTTAATCACTGAAGCTTTCTTT	CASSLALLTGLITEAFF
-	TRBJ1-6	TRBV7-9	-	TGTGCCAGCAGCTATCTAAGGGGGGGAAAAGATTCACCCCTCCACTTT	CASSYLRGGKDSPLHF
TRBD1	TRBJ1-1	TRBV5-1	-	TGCGCCAGCAGCGAGGGACAGGCTAACACTGAAGCTTTCTTT	CASSEGQANTEAFF
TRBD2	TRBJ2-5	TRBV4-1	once	TGCGCCAGCAGCCAAGACAGGGCTAGCGGGGCTGGGGCCCAGTACTTC	CASSQDRASGAGAQYF
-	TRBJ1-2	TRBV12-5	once	TGTGCTAGTGGTTTGGTACTTACCCTCCGAGGGAACTATGGCTACACCTTC	CASGLVLTLRGNYGYTF
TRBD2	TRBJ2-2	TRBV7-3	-	TGTGCCAGCAGCTCCCTTAGCGGGGCCGGCGGGGAGCTGTTTTTT	CASSSLSGAGGELFF
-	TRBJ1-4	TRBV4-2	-	TGTGCCAGCAAATCCAGGGTCTCGGAGACGCGACTGTTTTTT	CASKSRVSETRLFF
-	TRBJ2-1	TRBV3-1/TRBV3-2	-	TGTGCCAGCAGCCAGTGGGCTAGCGAACATGAGCAGTTCTTC	CASSQWASEHEQFF
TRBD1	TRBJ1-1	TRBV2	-	TGTGCCATAGCCGGGACAGGGAAAACTGAAGCTTTCTTT	CAIAGTGKTEAFF
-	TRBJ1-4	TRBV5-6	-	TGTGCCAGCAGCCCAACCGGTCTTCCGACTAATGAAAAACTGTTTTTT	CASSPTGLPTNEKLFF
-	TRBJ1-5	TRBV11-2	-	TGTGCCAGCAGCTCGTTTAATCAGCCCCAGCATTTT	CASSSFNQPQHF
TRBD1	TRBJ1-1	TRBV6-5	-	TGTGCCAGCAGTCCAGGGGGCGCATACACTGAAGCTTTCTTT	CASSPGGAYTEAFF
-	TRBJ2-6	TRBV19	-	TGTGCCAGTAGTTTCACAGGGACTGGGGCCAACGTCCTGACTTTC	CASSFTGTGANVLTF
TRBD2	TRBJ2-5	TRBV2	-	TGTGCCAGCAGTCTAGGACTAGCGGGAGAGACCCAGTACTTC	CASSLGLAGETQYF
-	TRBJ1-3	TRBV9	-	TGTGCCAGCAGCTCGTCAGGGTCACCCAGCTCTGGAAACACCATATATTTT	CASSSSGSPSSGNTIYF
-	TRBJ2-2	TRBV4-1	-	TGCGCCAGCAGCCAATCCCATGGGCCGTTGAACACCGGGGAGCTGTTTTTT	CASSQSHGPLNTGELFF
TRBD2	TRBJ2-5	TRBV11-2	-	TGTGCCAGCAGCTTAGATAGGAACCTAGCGGGGGCCGTGGGGGAGACCCAGTACTTC	CASSLDRNLAGAVGETQYF
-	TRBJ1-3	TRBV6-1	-	TGTGCCAGCAGTGAATTGCCAGTCTCTGGAAACACCATATATTTT	CASSELPVSGNTIYF
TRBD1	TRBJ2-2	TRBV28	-	TGTGCCAGCAGTTTAGGGACAGGGCCGAACACCGGGGAGCTGTTTTTT	CASSLGTGPNTGELFF